This TCR beta chain was captured in a study of cytomegalovirus exposure and HLA in healthy donors. The V and J ends lost 2 bases and 0 bases, in that order; junction bases with no gene match: 4. This CDR3 has 15 amino acids. Germline V gene sequence: CDR1 MDHEN, CDR2 SYDVKM. Points on this clone: The antigen is not known.

Overall study findings and caveats: The study assumed roughly uniform donor sequencing depth for presence/absence analyses. The classifier was said to identify cytomegalovirus status with high specificity and sensitivity.

The primer mix had 60 Vbeta and 13 Jbeta primers. Using immunoSEQ multiplex PCR, the repertoire was profiled, and TCRdb retains in-frame clones only, with some absent. Of roughly 120,000 clones in the sample, over 60% are singletons; the top ten hold roughly 2%. Input material: PBMCs. The receptor was derived from a woman younger than 45 in good health and CMV-seronegative. V is TRBV28 and J is TRBJ2-7, with 7 bases lining up with TRBD2. The CDR3 sequence is CASSLGASGSYEQYF. CDR3 nucleotide sequence: TGTGCCAGCAGTTTAGGCGCTAGCGGCTCCTACGAGCAGTACTTC.